This T cell receptor beta chain came from a study of shared clonotypes between healthy human individuals. Genomic DNA from each subset was divided evenly over several immunoSEQ plates. Here immunoSEQ multiplex PCR was the method, and the copy in TCRdb shows in-frame clones only, minus some. Here the sample spans some 1.5 million clones, under 99% being singletons. The ends lost 2 bases at V and 8 bases at J; junction bases unmatched: 13. Germline V gene sequence: CDR1 MDHEN, CDR2 SYDVKM. The CDR3 spans 16 residues. Sequencing was performed on naive CD4+ T cells sorted from blood. Subset of the sample: CD45RA+ positively selected. This clonotype originated in a man aged 25-45 years in good health. V gene TRBV28 combines with J gene TRBJ1-2; 8 bases fit TRBD1. In DNA, the CDR3 is TGTGCCAGCAGTTTACGCCCTTTGGACAGGGTACGAGGCTACACCTTC. It yields the protein CASSLRPLDRVRGYTF.